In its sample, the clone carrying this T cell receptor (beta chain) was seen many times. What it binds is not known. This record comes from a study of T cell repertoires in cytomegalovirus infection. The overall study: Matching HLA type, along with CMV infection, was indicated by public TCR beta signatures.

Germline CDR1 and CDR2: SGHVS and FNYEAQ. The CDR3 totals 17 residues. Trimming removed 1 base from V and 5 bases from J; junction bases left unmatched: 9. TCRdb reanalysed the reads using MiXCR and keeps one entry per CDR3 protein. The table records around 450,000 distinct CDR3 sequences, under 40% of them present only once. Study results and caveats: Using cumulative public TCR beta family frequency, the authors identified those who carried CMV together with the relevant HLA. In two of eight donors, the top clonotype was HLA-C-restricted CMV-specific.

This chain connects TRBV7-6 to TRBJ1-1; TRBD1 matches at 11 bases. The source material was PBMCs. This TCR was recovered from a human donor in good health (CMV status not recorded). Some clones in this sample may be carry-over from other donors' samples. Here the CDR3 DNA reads TGTGCCAGCAGCTTAGTCGGACAGGGGGCGATGTCGACTGAAGCTTTCTTT. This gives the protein CASSLVGQGAMSTEAFF.